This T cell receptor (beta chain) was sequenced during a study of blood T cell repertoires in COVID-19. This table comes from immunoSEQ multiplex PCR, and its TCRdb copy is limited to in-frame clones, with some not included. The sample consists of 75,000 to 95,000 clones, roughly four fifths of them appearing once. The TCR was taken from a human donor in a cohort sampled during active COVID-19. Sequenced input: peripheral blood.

The CDR3 region is CASSEALGTLIDGYTF. CDR3 in DNA: TGTGCCAGCAGTGAAGCCTTAGGGACTCTAATAGACGGCTACACCTTC. This chain uses TRBV6-1 with TRBJ1-2, with D maybe TRBD1 (5 bases). With 0 bases removed from V and 8 bases from J, the gap between germline ends came to 19 bases. The germline V gene encodes CDR1 MNHNS and CDR2 SASEGT. The CDR3 is made up of 16 amino acids.